This T cell receptor (beta chain) was retrieved from a study of CD8 T cells in Susac syndrome. Reverse transcription of roughly 0.45 to 1 ug RNA was performed with random hexamers. In TCRdb, the immunoSEQ multiplex PCR reads were re-called with MiXCR into one record per CDR3 protein. The table lists 150,000 to 200,000 distinct CDR3 sequences, 85% to 95% of them singletons. The V gene's germline CDR1 is DFQATT and CDR2 SNEGSKA (reference sequence). Trimming stripped 4 bases from V and 6 bases from J, with 8 bases between. The CDR3 sequence is 11 residues long. The sequence was obtained from a human donor with Susac syndrome. The chain couples TRBV20-1 to TRBJ2-3; D call uncertain. Sample: CD4+ T cells from PBMCs. The CDR3 DNA sequence: TGCAGTGCTATCCTCCGGGATACGCAGTATTTT. Translated, it gives CSAILRDTQYF.